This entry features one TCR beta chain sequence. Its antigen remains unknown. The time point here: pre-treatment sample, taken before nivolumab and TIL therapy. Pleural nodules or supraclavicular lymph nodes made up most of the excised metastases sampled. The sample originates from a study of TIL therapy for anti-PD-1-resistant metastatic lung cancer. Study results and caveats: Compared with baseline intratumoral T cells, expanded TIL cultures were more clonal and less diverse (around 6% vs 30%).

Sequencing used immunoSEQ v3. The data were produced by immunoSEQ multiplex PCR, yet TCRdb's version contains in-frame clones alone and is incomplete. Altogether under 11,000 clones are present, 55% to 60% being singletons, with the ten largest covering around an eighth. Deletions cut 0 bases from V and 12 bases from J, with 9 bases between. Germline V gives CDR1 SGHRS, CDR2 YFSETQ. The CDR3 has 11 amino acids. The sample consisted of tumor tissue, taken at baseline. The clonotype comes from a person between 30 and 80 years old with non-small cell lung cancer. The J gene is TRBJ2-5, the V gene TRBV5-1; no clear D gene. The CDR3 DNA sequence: TGCGCCAGCAGCTTGGAAGGCAGCAAGTACTTC. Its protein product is CASSLEGSKYF.